A single sample is the source of the 22 T cell receptor beta chains below, sequenced in a study of cytomegalovirus exposure and HLA in healthy donors (dated by TCRdb to the late 2010s). Library method: the immunoSEQ multiplex PCR assay. For the multiplex PCR, a mixture combining 60 forward primers for TCR Vbeta segments and 13 reverse primers for TCR Jbeta segments was used. TCRdb took this table from immuneACCESS and kept in-frame rearrangements with V and J called. Such tables lack part of the clones; where checked against another copy, unresolved V genes explain under half of the gap, and the rest is unexplained. The sample table holds some 130,000 clones, of which 60% to 85% were seen once. The ten largest account for approximately 1.5% of the sample. Material for sequencing was PBMCs. The receptors shown here come from a woman aged 18-29 years in good health and CMV-seronegative.

This clone came up once. This chain connects TRBV27 to TRBJ2-7; 11 bases match TRBD1. CDR3 size: 18 residues. V lost 6 bases, J lost 1 base, and 14 bases stayed unmatched. CDR1 and CDR2 from the germline V gene are MNHEY and SMNVEV (reference sequence). Here the CDR3 reads CASSFRDRGAPGSYEQYF. Here the CDR3 DNA reads TGTGCCAGCAGCTTCCGGGACAGGGGGGCTCCGGGGTCCTACGAGCAGTACTTC.

The CDR3 DNA is TGTGCCAGCAGCCCTGGGACTAGCGGGTTTAGCACAGATACGCAGTATTTT. Protein sequence: CASSPGTSGFSTDTQYF. The genes are TRBV9 and TRBJ2-3; 12 bases line up with TRBD2. Germline CDR1 and CDR2: SGDLS and YYNGEE. Trimming removed 4 bases from V and 0 bases from J; junction bases left unmatched: 6. This CDR3 is 17 amino acids long.

The V gene is TRBV18, the J gene TRBJ2-1; 11 bases agree with TRBD2. The V gene end was trimmed by 6 bases and the J gene end by 6 bases; junction bases not matched to a gene: 7. There are 15 residues in the CDR3. The germline gives CDR1 KGHSH, CDR2 LQKENI. The CDR3 DNA is TGTGCCAGCTCGCCTACTAGCGGGAGCTTCAATGAGCAGTTCTTC. Translating it yields CASSPTSGSFNEQFF. The whole variable domain, filled in from reference TRBV18 and TRBJ2-1, reads NAGVMQNPRHLVRRRGQEARLRCSPMKGHSHVYWYRQLPEEGLKFMVYLQKENIIDESGMPKERFSAEFPKEGPSILRIQQVVRGDSAAYFCASSPTSGSFNEQFFGPGTRLTVL.

The table lists this clone with a count of one. V usage is TRBV7-9 and J usage is TRBJ2-2; 7 bases are a match to TRBD2. Looked up from germline, CDR1 is SEHNR and CDR2 is FQNEAQ (reference sequence). V gave up 5 bases and J gave up 6 bases; unmatched junction bases: 9. The CDR3 is 15 residues long. CDR3 residues: CASSPDVGGAGELFF. DNA for the CDR3: TGTGCCAGCAGCCCAGACGTGGGGGGGGCCGGGGAGCTGTTTTTT.

V and J are TRBV5-6 and TRBJ1-4, with 7 nucleotides matching TRBD1. V gave up 3 bases and J gave up 8 bases; unmatched junction bases: 10. Germline V gene data show CDR1 as SGHDT and CDR2 as YYEEEE. The CDR3 runs to 15 residues. In nucleotides, the CDR3 is TGTGCCAGCAGCTCCCCGACAGGGCTTGGCGAAAAACTGTTTTTT. Encoded protein: CASSSPTGLGEKLFF. Variable domain in full (rest from reference TRBV5-6 and TRBJ1-4): DAGVTQSPTHLIKTRGQQVTLRCSPKSGHDTVSWYQQALGQGPQFIFQYYEEEERQRGNFPDRFSGHQFPNYSSELNVNALLLGDSALYLCASSSPTGLGEKLFFGSGTQLSVL.

The chain carries TRBV4-1 and TRBJ2-1; 9 bases line up with TRBD2. This CDR3 is built from 15 residues. Germline trimming cut 1 base from V and 9 bases from J; bases unmatched to any gene: 7. Germline CDR1 and CDR2: MGHRA and YSYEKL. CDR3 sequence: CASSQVASGNVEQFF. The CDR3 DNA is TGCGCCAGCAGCCAAGTAGCTAGCGGGAATGTTGAGCAGTTCTTC.

The sample holds a few counts of this clone. This sequence joins TRBV7-2 and TRBJ2-2, with D perhaps matching TRBD1 (5 bases). Germline V CDR1 and CDR2: SGHTA, FQGNSA. The V end lost 5 bases, the J end lost 4 bases, and 11 bases lay between the germline ends. The CDR3 runs 14 residues. DNA of the CDR3: TGTGCCAGCAGCAGCCAGGGTAGCACCGGGGAGCTGTTTTTT. Encoded protein: CASSSQGSTGELFF.

This clone was seen once. This chain uses TRBV4-1 with TRBJ2-3; 7 bases line up with TRBD2. This CDR3 spans 15 amino acids. In germline, CDR1 is MGHRA, CDR2 YSYEKL. The junction had 13 bases not matched to a gene; V was cut back by 8 bases and J by 5 bases. CDR3 nucleotides: TGCGCCAGCTCTCTGGGGGGGTCGGGTAGAGATACGCAGTATTTT. Its translation: CASSLGGSGRDTQYF.

This clone was detected a few times. The CDR3 sequence is CASSPKGGRMNTEAFF. CDR3 sequence (DNA): TGTGCCAGCAGCCCAAAGGGGGGGAGGATGAACACTGAAGCTTTCTTT. The gene calls are TRBV7-8 and TRBJ1-1, with D possibly matching TRBD1 (6 bases). Germline assignment: CDR1 SGHVS and CDR2 FQNEAQ. Trimming stripped 5 bases from V and 0 bases from J, with 16 bases between. CDR3 size: 16 residues.

The V and J genes are TRBV7-9 and TRBJ1-2, with D perhaps TRBD1 (5 bases). Between the trimmed V and J ends, which lost 5 bases and 3 bases, there was a span of 16 bases. The CDR3 runs to 15 residues. CDR1 and CDR2 (germline): SEHNR, FQNEAQ (reference sequence). The CDR3 DNA reads as TGTGCCAGCAGCCCAGCTTCGACAGATTACTATGGCTACACCTTC. This translates into CASSPASTDYYGYTF.

This chain links TRBV29-1 with TRBJ2-7; no reliable D call. The CDR3 is 12 residues long. Deletions cut 4 bases from V and 7 bases from J, with 14 bases between. Germline V gives CDR1 SQVTM, CDR2 ANQGSEA. In DNA form, the CDR3 reads TGCAGCGTTGGGAACCGGGTCCTTGAGCAGTACTTC. It yields the protein CSVGNRVLEQYF.

The chain employs TRBV16 and TRBJ2-3, with no clear D. Looked up from germline, CDR1 is KGHSY and CDR2 is FQNENV. The V end was cut by 4 bases, the J end by 4 bases, with 9 bases between. The CDR3 extends over 13 amino acids. This CDR3 reads CASSPLQADTQYF. The CDR3 nucleotides are TGTGCCAGCAGCCCCCTCCAGGCAGATACGCAGTATTTT.

The chain has TRBV6-5 and TRBJ2-3, with TRBD2 matching 10 bases. V was clipped by 8 bases and J by 5 bases; unmatched bases: 7. CDR1 is MNHEY, CDR2 SVGAGI, per germline. This CDR3 has 14 amino acids. The CDR3: CASGLAGGIDTQYF. In nucleotides, the CDR3 is TGTGCCAGCGGCTTAGCGGGAGGAATAGATACGCAGTATTTT.

The V call is TRBV5-1, the J call TRBJ2-5; TRBD1 agrees at 7 bases. After removal of 4 bases from V and 5 bases from J, the junction contained 5 bases not matched to a gene. The CDR3 extends over 13 amino acids. The germline V gene has CDR1 SGHRS and CDR2 YFSETQ. The CDR3 region is CASSRRTGETQYF. The CDR3 DNA reads TGCGCCAGCAGCCGCAGGACAGGCGAGACCCAGTACTTC.

The genes are TRBV4-1 and TRBJ2-4; 11 positions match TRBD1. The length of the CDR3 is 15 residues. Trimming took 1 base from V and 6 from J; bases not matched to a gene: 2. Germline V gene data show CDR1 as MGHRA and CDR2 as YSYEKL. The CDR3 DNA reads TGCGCCAGCAGCCAAGCGGGACAGGGGGGAAACATTCAGTACTTC. It yields the protein CASSQAGQGGNIQYF.

V usage is TRBV14 and J usage is TRBJ2-5; a possible D gene is TRBD2 (5 bases). V was cut by 0 bases and J by 9 bases, with 17 bases left in between. Per the germline V gene, CDR1 is SGHDN and CDR2 is FVKESK. The CDR3 spans 15 residues. CDR3 sequence (DNA): TGTGCCAGCAGCCAAGATGCGGGCAGGTCGGAGGCCCAGTACTTC. Its protein product is CASSQDAGRSEAQYF.

The chain has TRBV13 and TRBJ2-7; no reliable D call. Germline assignment: CDR1 PRHDT and CDR2 FYEKMQ (reference sequence). The CDR3 loop spans 15 amino acids. The V end lost 2 bases, the J end lost 0 bases, and 11 bases lay between the germline ends. The CDR3, as DNA: TGTGCCAGCAGCTTAACCAGCGCGGCCTCCTACGAGCAGTACTTC. This encodes CASSLTSAASYEQYF.

V is TRBV25-1 and J is TRBJ1-2; D possibly corresponds to TRBD1 (6 bases). CDR3 size: 12 residues. The germline gives CDR1 MGHDK, CDR2 SYGVNS. V shed 3 bases and J shed 4 bases, with 6 bases lying between them. The CDR3 sequence is CASSEGAYGYTF. The CDR3 DNA reads as TGTGCCAGCAGTGAGGGGGCCTATGGCTACACCTTC.

The J gene is TRBJ2-1, the V gene TRBV12-5, with D uncertain. V lost 4 bases and J lost 0, with 16 bases in between. CDR3 size: 17 residues. Germline V gene sequence: CDR1 LGHNT, CDR2 FRNRAP. DNA for the CDR3: TGTGCTAGTGGTTCCCCCTCGACTTCCCTCTCCTACAATGAGCAGTTCTTC. It yields the protein CASGSPSTSLSYNEQFF.

The chain has TRBV7-2 and TRBJ2-6; TRBD1 matches 8 bases. Germline CDR1 SGHTA, CDR2 FQGNSA. Unmatched junction bases numbered 1, after V lost 4 bases and J lost 2 bases. The CDR3 consists of 15 residues. CDR3 nucleotides: TGTGCCAGCAGCTCAGGGGGCGCTGGGGCCAACGTCCTGACTTTC. Protein product: CASSSGGAGANVLTF.

This clone was seen once. This chain connects TRBV6-1 to TRBJ2-7; D not certain. Germline lookup yields CDR1 MNHNS and CDR2 SASEGT. Deletions cut 1 base from V and 7 bases from J, with 11 bases between. The CDR3 covers 13 residues. The CDR3 loop is CASSEGIAREQYF. CDR3 DNA: TGTGCCAGCAGTGAAGGGATAGCAAGAGAGCAGTACTTC.

The rearrangement joins TRBV10-1 to TRBJ2-1; a weak D match, TRBD2 (6 bases). This CDR3 region has 15 residues. The V gene lost 6 bases and the J gene lost 6 bases, with 18 bases spanning the gap. CDR1 is WNHNN and CDR2 is SYGVQD in the germline V gene (reference sequence). Written as DNA, the CDR3 is TGCGCCAGCAGCCTAGAAGGACTACCCTCCAATGAGCAGTTCTTC. Its translation is CASSLEGLPSNEQFF.